The 12 T cell receptor beta chains below come from one sample, sequenced in a study of T cells in Graves' hyperthyroidism and ophthalmopathy (dated by TCRdb to between 2018 and 2021). The library came from multiplex PCR. Sequencing took place on an Illumina HiSeq 2000. TCR beta CDR3 regions were amplified from RNA transcripts. A first-round RT-PCR of the TCR CDR3 used the HTBI primer set with the Qiagen OneStep RT-PCR kit. The raw public reads went through TCRdb reprocessing: fastp at Q25, MiXCR clone calling, in-frame beta chains kept. Every entry covers one CDR3 protein and lists the most common genes and DNA from its rows. A total of under 400,000 distinct CDR3 sequences appear in this sample, 15% to 20% of them only once. The ten largest clones represent roughly 16% of the sample. Sample: blood. These receptors were obtained from a woman between 35 and 50 years old with Graves' ophthalmopathy.

This clonotype has ten or more counts. The V gene is TRBV19, the J gene TRBJ2-4, with a weak D call TRBD2 (5 bases). Trimming took 7 bases from V and 0 from J, leaving 16 bases between them. Germline lookup yields CDR1 LNHDA and CDR2 SQIVND (reference sequence). This CDR3 is 16 amino acids long. CDR3 residues: CASTEGLTLAKNIQYF. CDR3 DNA sequence: TGTGCCAGTACCGAAGGACTGACACTAGCCAAAAACATTCAGTACTTC.

This clonotype was observed at least ten times. The chain carries TRBV18 and TRBJ2-7; 7 positions agree with TRBD1. The ends lost 2 bases at V and 0 bases at J; junction bases unmatched: 1. From germline, CDR1 is KGHSH and CDR2 LQKENI. The CDR3 is 14 residues long. The CDR3 DNA follows: TGTGCCAGCTCACCAAACAGGGGCTCCTACGAGCAGTACTTC. Encoded protein: CASSPNRGSYEQYF.

This clonotype has at least ten counts. The chain combines TRBV12-3 or TRBV12-4 with TRBJ2-7; D not certain. This CDR3 is 16 amino acids long. Trimming left V 5 bases short and J 2 bases short, with 19 bases between. Here the CDR3 reads CASSPGDSGTTYEQYF. The CDR3, as DNA: TGTGCCAGCAGTCCTGGAGATTCCGGAACCACCTACGAGCAGTACTTC.

Many counts were recorded for this clonotype. The chain couples TRBV14 to TRBJ2-5, with D perhaps given as TRBD1 or TRBD2 (5 bases each). Between the trimmed V and J ends, which lost 4 bases and 4 bases, there was a span of 7 bases. In germline, CDR1 is SGHDN, CDR2 FVKESK. This CDR3 region has 12 residues. The CDR3 DNA reads TGTGCCAGCAGCCGAGGGGTAGAGACCCAGTACTTC. This codes for CASSRGVETQYF.

This clonotype was counted ten times or more. The chain links TRBV3-1 to TRBJ1-1; the match to TRBD1 covers 7 bases. Looked up from germline, CDR1 is LGHDT and CDR2 is YNNKEL (reference sequence). The V gene end was trimmed by 8 bases and the J gene end by 8 bases; junction bases not matched to a gene: 14. The CDR3 runs to 14 residues. CDR3 DNA sequence: TGTGCCAGCGGGACGTCAGGGGGGCTAACCGAAGCTTTCTTT. Residues: CASGTSGGLTEAFF.

This clonotype occurred many times. The chain joins TRBV19 to TRBJ2-2; D remains unclear. V was shortened by 5 bases and J by 5 bases, with 12 bases between the two germline ends. The germline V gene encodes CDR1 LNHDA and CDR2 SQIVND (reference sequence). The CDR3 runs to 14 residues. The CDR3 nucleotides read TGTGCCAGTAGTCGCACGACCGAGACCGGGGAGCTGTTTTTT. Protein sequence: CASSRTTETGELFF. Filled out from reference TRBV19 and TRBJ2-2, the complete variable domain reads DGGITQSPKYLFRKEGQNVTLSCEQNLNHDAMYWYRQDPGQGLRLIYYSQIVNDFQKGDIAEGYSVSREKKESFPLTVTSAQKNPTAFYLCASSRTTETGELFFGEGSRLTVL.

This clonotype was seen ten or more times. The chain is built from TRBV13 and TRBJ1-1; unclear D gene. The germline gives CDR1 PRHDT, CDR2 FYEKMQ (reference sequence). The CDR3 is made up of 15 amino acids. V was pared by 5 bases and J by 0 bases, with 13 bases between. CDR3 sequence reads: CASSRTEELNTEAFF. DNA of the CDR3: TGTGCCAGCAGCCGGACGGAGGAGTTGAACACTGAAGCTTTCTTT.

J is TRBJ1-1 and V is TRBV20-1; D gene ambiguous. The V gene's germline CDR1 is DFQATT and CDR2 SNEGSKA (reference sequence). CDR3 length: 13 residues. The V end lost 4 bases, the J end lost 3 bases, and 12 bases lay between the germline ends. This chain's CDR3 is CSAKVMEDTEAFF. The CDR3 nucleotides read TGCAGTGCTAAAGTCATGGAGGACACTGAAGCTTTCTTT.

There are many counts of this clonotype. V is TRBV11-2 and J is TRBJ1-1, with a tentative D call TRBD1 (5 bases). Deletions cut 6 bases from V and 1 base from J, with 12 bases between. This CDR3 has 14 residues. Germline CDR1 reads SGHAT; CDR2 reads FQNNGV. The CDR3 loop is CASRNYRGNTEAFF. The CDR3 bases are TGTGCCAGCAGAAATTATAGGGGGAACACTGAAGCTTTCTTT.

This clonotype was seen only a few times. The gene calls are TRBV14 and TRBJ1-1; 7 bases are a match to TRBD1. Germline assignment: CDR1 SGHDN and CDR2 FVKESK. This CDR3 has 15 residues. The V gene end was trimmed by 1 base and the J gene end by 5 bases; junction bases not matched to a gene: 7. The CDR3 DNA follows: TGTGCCAGCAGCCAAGTACAGCAGGGGGTGACTGAAGCTTTCTTT. This gives the protein CASSQVQQGVTEAFF.

The chain employs TRBV19 and TRBJ2-5; perhaps D is TRBD1 or TRBD2 (5 bases each). Germline CDR1 LNHDA, CDR2 SQIVND (reference sequence). This CDR3 contains 15 residues. Between the trimmed V and J ends, which lost 1 base and 2 bases, there was a span of 11 bases. DNA of the CDR3: TGTGCCAGTAGTATAGTAGGGACGGAGCAAGAGACCCAGTACTTC. Translated, it gives CASSIVGTEQETQYF.

This clonotype was seen more than once but under ten times. The rearrangement joins TRBV10-3 to TRBJ2-7, with TRBD1 matching over 7 bases. This CDR3 is built from 14 residues. Germline CDR1 reads ENHRY; CDR2 reads SYGVKD. J lost 1 base, V lost 6 bases, and 6 bases had no gene match. The CDR3 coding sequence is TGTGCCATCAGCGACAGGGATCGATCCTACGAGCAGTACTTC. The encoded protein is CAISDRDRSYEQYF.